These 32 T cell receptor beta chains originate from one sample sequenced in a study of cytomegalovirus exposure and HLA in healthy donors. Amplification used 60 Vbeta primers and 13 Jbeta primers. Clones were sequenced by immunoSEQ multiplex PCR, and TCRdb holds only the in-frame ones, with some missing. The data hold 90,000 to 120,000 clones, with around 80% observed a single time. The source material was PBMCs. Receptors were obtained from a man aged 30-40 years in good health and CMV-seropositive.

The CDR3 DNA reads as TGTGCCAGCAGCGTAGCTCCAGGGCAGGGCCTGAACACTGAAGCTTTCTTT. Its protein is CASSVAPGQGLNTEAFF. The chain has TRBV9 and TRBJ1-1; D possibly corresponds to TRBD1 (5 bases). V dropped 0 bases and J dropped 0 bases, with 15 bases sitting between them. CDR3 length: 17 amino acids. The germline CDR1 and CDR2 sequences are SGDLS and YYNGEE.

CDR3 sequence: CAAALARQTQYF. As DNA, the CDR3 is TGTGCCGCCGCACTAGCCCGACAGACCCAGTACTTC. The chain employs TRBV2 and TRBJ2-5; D is possibly TRBD2 (6 bases). The CDR3 totals 12 residues. Trimming removed 11 bases at V and 6 bases at J, with 16 bases between. CDR1 and CDR2 from the germline V gene are SNHLY and FYNNEI.

This clone has more than one count but fewer than ten. This chain connects TRBV27 to TRBJ2-7, with 10 positions matching TRBD1. Germline V gene data show CDR1 as MNHEY and CDR2 as SMNVEV (reference sequence). J gave up 7 bases and V 5 bases, and 14 bases lay outside the gene matches. CDR3 length equals 16 residues. The CDR3 here is CASSSSGTGVSHEQYF. The CDR3, as DNA: TGTGCCAGCAGTAGTTCGGGGACAGGGGTTAGTCATGAGCAGTACTTC.

The chain is built from TRBV9 and TRBJ2-7; TRBD1 matches at 7 bases. The CDR3 has 13 amino acids. The germline V gene has CDR1 SGDLS and CDR2 YYNGEE. V trimming: 2 bases; J trimming: 6 bases; junction bases outside the gene matches: 5. This CDR3 is CASSVTGDVEQYF. CDR3 DNA: TGTGCCAGCAGCGTCACAGGGGACGTCGAGCAGTACTTC.

The DNA of the CDR3 is TGTGCCAGCAGCTACTGGACAGGGGGCAACACCGGGGAGCTGTTTTTT. This gives the protein CASSYWTGGNTGELFF. The V gene is TRBV5-6, the J gene TRBJ2-2, with TRBD1 matching over 11 bases. Germline loops: CDR1 SGHDT, CDR2 YYEEEE. CDR3 length: 16 amino acids. V shed 3 bases and J 2 bases; nucleotides not matched to a gene: 3.

This clone showed up just once. The gene calls are TRBV13 and TRBJ1-2; D gene unclear. Trimming left V 2 bases short and J 0 bases short, with 10 bases between. This CDR3 has 15 amino acids. CDR1 is PRHDT and CDR2 is FYEKMQ in the germline V gene (reference sequence). The CDR3 spells CASSLLGSPNYGYTF. The DNA of the CDR3 is TGTGCCAGCAGCTTACTGGGCAGTCCTAACTATGGCTACACCTTC.

V gene TRBV6-5 combines with J gene TRBJ2-1; 13 bases align to TRBD2. Germline assignment: CDR1 MNHEY and CDR2 SVGAGI. The CDR3 covers 13 residues. V was pared by 8 bases and J by 12 bases, with 7 bases of the junction left unmatched. The CDR3 here is CASRLAGGPSQFF. The CDR3 bases are TGTGCCAGCCGACTAGCGGGGGGCCCTTCGCAGTTCTTC.

The V gene is TRBV11-2, the J gene TRBJ2-4, with 9 bases that match TRBD2. From germline, CDR1 is SGHAT and CDR2 FQNNGV. The CDR3 contains 15 residues. Trimming cost V 5 bases and J 14 bases; bases outside gene matches: 16. This CDR3 is CASSPSDSGGPQEYF. CDR3 nucleotides: TGTGCCAGCAGCCCATCGGATAGCGGGGGACCCCAAGAGTACTTC.

This clone was observed a few times. This chain links TRBV10-3 with TRBJ2-1; 13 bases line up with TRBD2. There are 14 residues in the CDR3. CDR1 and CDR2 from the germline V gene are ENHRY and SYGVKD. Trimming at V came to 7 bases and at J to 7 bases, leaving 4 bases not matched to a gene. The CDR3 DNA reads TGTGCCATCAAGACTAGCGGGGGGAGTAATGAGCAGTTCTTC. Translation gives CAIKTSGGSNEQFF.

The chain employs TRBV30 and TRBJ2-7; possible D gene TRBD2, 6 bases. The length of the CDR3 is 15 residues. Germline CDR1 is GTSNPN and CDR2 is SVGIG (reference sequence). V lost 2 bases, J lost 5 bases, and 19 bases lay in between. The CDR3 DNA follows: TGTGCCTGGAGTCAAGGGACTGGACCAAGAGACGAGCAGTACTTC. Translation: CAWSQGTGPRDEQYF.

The rearrangement joins TRBV18 to TRBJ2-7, with TRBD1 matching over 7 bases. Trimming took 1 base from V and 6 from J; bases not matched to a gene: 6. This CDR3 is built from 14 residues. Germline V gene sequence: CDR1 KGHSH, CDR2 LQKENI. CDR3 loop: CASSPQGAAGEQYF. DNA for the CDR3: TGTGCCAGCTCACCACAGGGGGCTGCGGGCGAGCAGTACTTC.

This clone was seen more than once but under ten times. V and J are TRBV6-6 and TRBJ2-7, with 8 bases aligning to TRBD1. The V and J ends lost 4 bases and 0 bases, in that order; junction bases with no gene match: 5. The CDR3 is 15 amino acids. Germline V gene lookup returns CDR1 MNHNY and CDR2 SVGAGI (reference sequence). The CDR3 DNA sequence: TGTGCCAGCAGTTCCGGACAGGGACCCTCCTACGAGCAGTACTTC. Its protein product is CASSSGQGPSYEQYF.

Notes on this clone: Its ends do not fully match the called genes, so a read error is possible. The chain couples TRBV7-9 to TRBJ2-7, with D possibly TRBD2 on 5 matching bases. Germline assignment: CDR1 SEHNR and CDR2 FQNEAQ (reference sequence). The CDR3 extends over 14 amino acids. This CDR3 reads CSSSYPGRSYEQYF. The CDR3 DNA reads TGTTCCAGCAGCTATCCGGGAAGAAGCTACGAGCAGTACTTC. Supplemented by reference TRBV7-9 and TRBJ2-7, the full variable domain reads DTGVSQNPRHKITKRGQNVTFRCDPISEHNRLYWYRQTLGQGPEFLTYFQNEAQLEKSRLLSDRFSAERPKGSFSTLEIQRTEQGDSAMYLCSSSYPGRSYEQYFGPGTRLTVT.

The chain employs TRBV18 and TRBJ1-2; 7 bases are a match to TRBD1. The CDR3 is 13 residues long. After removal of 4 bases from V and 7 bases from J, the junction contained 6 bases not matched to a gene. The V gene's germline CDR1 is KGHSH and CDR2 LQKENI. This CDR3 reads CASSRDRDVGYTF. Here the CDR3 DNA reads TGTGCCAGCTCACGCGACAGGGACGTTGGCTACACCTTC.

The J gene is TRBJ2-3, the V gene TRBV29-1; D possibly corresponds to TRBD1 (5 bases). Germline V CDR1 and CDR2: SQVTM, ANQGSEA. The CDR3 runs to 14 residues. Trimming left V 2 bases short and J 3 bases short, with 12 bases between. DNA for the CDR3: TGCAGCGTTGAATCCAGGGCAAGGACAGATACGCAGTATTTT. Translation: CSVESRARTDTQYF.

The chain carries TRBV11-2 and TRBJ2-3; tentative D call: TRBD2 (6 bases). V was cut by 5 bases and J by 0 bases, with 9 bases left in between. The V gene's germline CDR1 is SGHAT and CDR2 FQNNGV. CDR3 length: 14 amino acids. In DNA, the CDR3 is TGTGCCAGCAGCCCCGGGACTAGCACAGATACGCAGTATTTT. It is translated as CASSPGTSTDTQYF.

The table lists this clone with a count of one. The rearrangement links TRBV10-2 to TRBJ2-6; 10 bases are shared with TRBD2. The CDR3 runs 18 residues. The germline gives CDR1 WSHSY, CDR2 SAAADI. Trimming took 7 bases from V and 1 from J; bases not matched to a gene: 10. The CDR3 DNA sequence: TGCGCCAGCACGGCTAGCGGGGGCCAGTGGTCTGGGGCCAACGTCCTGACTTTC. Protein product: CASTASGGQWSGANVLTF.

The rearrangement links TRBV5-6 to TRBJ2-7, with 8 positions matching TRBD1. The CDR3 covers 14 residues. The junction had 6 bases not matched to a gene; V was cut back by 0 bases and J by 7 bases. Germline CDR1 is SGHDT and CDR2 is YYEEEE. CDR3 DNA sequence: TGTGCCAGCAGCTTGGACAGGGGGGCCAGGGAGCAGTACTTC. It encodes CASSLDRGAREQYF.

The chain uses TRBV10-2 and TRBJ2-5; perhaps TRBD1 as D (6 bases). Germline CDR1 WSHSY, CDR2 SAAADI. This CDR3 comprises 15 residues. Trimming took 6 bases from V and 4 from J, leaving 18 bases between them. The chain's CDR3 is CASRGTSGAGETQYF. The CDR3 DNA reads TGCGCCAGCAGGGGAACCTCAGGGGCGGGAGAGACCCAGTACTTC.

The V call is TRBV19, the J call TRBJ1-1, with 7 bases that match TRBD1. The germline V gene has CDR1 LNHDA and CDR2 SQIVND (reference sequence). The CDR3 runs to 13 residues. J lost 3 bases, V lost 11 bases, and 9 bases had no gene match. CDR3 loop: CAGRDSSDTEAFF. The CDR3 region has the DNA TGTGCCGGCCGGGACAGCTCGGACACTGAAGCTTTCTTT.

Points on this clone: One end of the junction does not line up with germline, which may come from a read error. This chain uses TRBV2 with TRBJ2-1; tentatively, D is TRBD2 (5 bases). CDR3 length: 13 residues. Germline V gives CDR1 SNHLY, CDR2 FYNNEI. The CDR3 DNA reads as TGTGCCAGCGGTGAGGGAGCCTACAATGAGCAGTTCTTC. This codes for CASGEGAYNEQFF. The full variable domain, in which reference TRBV2 and TRBJ2-1 provide the parts outside the CDR3, is EPEVTQTPSHQVTQMGQEVILRCVPISNHLYFYWYRQILGQKVEFLVSFYNNEISEKSEIFDDQFSVERPDGSNFTLKIRSTKLEDSAMYFCASGEGAYNEQFFGPGTRLTVL.

This clone came up once. The chain uses TRBV4-1 and TRBJ1-6, with 7 nucleotides matching TRBD1. Trimming took 4 bases from V and 6 from J; bases not matched to a gene: 9. From germline, CDR1 is MGHRA and CDR2 YSYEKL. The CDR3 contains 16 residues. For the CDR3, the DNA is TGCGCCAGCAGCCGGCTCGGACAGGTCCTTAATTCACCCCTCCACTTT. It encodes CASSRLGQVLNSPLHF.

This chain links TRBV7-9 with TRBJ2-3, with 12 bases fitting TRBD2. The CDR3 covers 17 residues. Per the germline V gene, CDR1 is SEHNR and CDR2 is FQNEAQ (reference sequence). Germline trimming cut 5 bases from V and 6 bases from J; bases unmatched to any gene: 12. As DNA, the CDR3 is TGTGCCAGCAGCCGAAGGACTAGCGGGGTTGTTAGTGATACGCAGTATTTT. Translation gives CASSRRTSGVVSDTQYF.

V gene TRBV11-1 combines with J gene TRBJ2-5; TRBD2 matches at 10 bases. Germline V gene data show CDR1 as SGHAT and CDR2 as FQDESV (reference sequence). The V gene end was trimmed by 3 bases and the J gene end by 1 base; junction bases not matched to a gene: 5. This CDR3 comprises 16 residues. CDR3 region: CASSLSERGGQETQYF. The CDR3 DNA reads as TGTGCCAGCAGCTTGAGCGAGCGGGGGGGCCAAGAGACCCAGTACTTC.

The chain combines TRBV4-1 with TRBJ2-3; D is unclear. The CDR3 contains 14 residues. Germline lookup yields CDR1 MGHRA and CDR2 YSYEKL. The V end lost 4 bases, the J end lost 6 bases, and 14 bases lay between the germline ends. Written as DNA, the CDR3 is TGCGCCAGCAGCCCAGAGTCCACACACGATACGCAGTATTTT. Translating it yields CASSPESTHDTQYF.

This chain joins TRBV6-6 and TRBJ2-7; tentatively, D is TRBD2 (6 bases). The V gene lost 2 bases and the J gene lost 4 bases, with 18 bases spanning the gap. The CDR3 sequence is 16 residues long. Germline V CDR1 and CDR2: MNHNY, SVGAGI (reference sequence). CDR3 in amino acids: CASSYGSRRDFYEQYF. The DNA of the CDR3 is TGTGCCAGCAGTTACGGGAGCCGAAGGGACTTTTACGAGCAGTACTTC.

J is TRBJ2-3 and V is TRBV5-6, with TRBD2 as a possible D gene (6 bases). V lost 4 bases, J lost 3 bases, and 18 bases lay in between. Germline CDR1 and CDR2: SGHDT and YYEEEE. The CDR3 loop spans 16 amino acids. CDR3 sequence: CASSRMASVGTDTQYF. As DNA, the CDR3 is TGTGCCAGCAGCCGGATGGCTAGCGTTGGTACAGATACGCAGTATTTT.

The chain carries TRBV2 and TRBJ1-1; 10 nucleotides agree with TRBD1. V dropped 7 bases and J dropped 4; count of bases not matched to a gene: 9. The V gene's germline CDR1 is SNHLY and CDR2 FYNNEI. The length of the CDR3 is 15 residues. CDR3 amino acids: CASILTTGGGTEAFF. CDR3 DNA sequence: TGTGCCAGCATTCTCACGACAGGGGGCGGCACTGAAGCTTTCTTT. The full variable domain, in which reference TRBV2 and TRBJ1-1 provide the parts outside the CDR3, is EPEVTQTPSHQVTQMGQEVILRCVPISNHLYFYWYRQILGQKVEFLVSFYNNEISEKSEIFDDQFSVERPDGSNFTLKIRSTKLEDSAMYFCASILTTGGGTEAFFGQGTRLTVV.

This clone has just a few counts. V and J are TRBV7-9 and TRBJ2-5; possible D gene TRBD2, 5 bases. Germline V CDR1 and CDR2: SEHNR, FQNEAQ (reference sequence). Trimming cost V 4 bases and J 1 base, with 13 bases left between them. The CDR3 sequence is 15 residues long. The CDR3 sequence is CASSYLGLLQETQYF. CDR3 nucleotide sequence: TGTGCCAGCAGCTACCTAGGACTTCTCCAAGAGACCCAGTACTTC.

This chain uses TRBV7-9 with TRBJ2-1, with 8 bases fitting TRBD2. The V and J ends lost 5 bases and 9 bases, in that order; junction bases with no gene match: 3. The CDR3 extends over 12 amino acids. The V gene's germline CDR1 is SEHNR and CDR2 FQNEAQ (reference sequence). In nucleotides, the CDR3 is TGTGCCAGCAGCCCCGGGGGGGTTGAGCAGTTCTTC. Translation: CASSPGGVEQFF.

V gene TRBV29-1 combines with J gene TRBJ2-1; 9 bases fit TRBD1. Germline assignment: CDR1 SQVTM and CDR2 ANQGSEA. This CDR3 has 11 residues. V shed 7 bases, J shed 7 bases, and the junction held 2 bases outside the gene matches. This CDR3 reads CSAGQGNEQFF. CDR3 in DNA: TGCAGCGCTGGACAGGGGAATGAGCAGTTCTTC.

The rearrangement uses TRBV6-1 and TRBJ2-7; 9 nucleotides align to TRBD1. V dropped 8 bases and J dropped 7; count of bases not matched to a gene: 15. The CDR3 totals 15 residues. Germline CDR1 MNHNS, CDR2 SASEGT. CDR3 protein: CASGEPRDRVWEQYF. CDR3 nucleotide sequence: TGTGCCAGCGGGGAACCACGGGACAGGGTGTGGGAGCAGTACTTC.